The clone carrying this T cell receptor beta chain was found a few times. Trimming removed 5 bases from V and 8 bases from J, with 9 bases in between. The CDR3 is 11 residues long. Germline-derived CDR1 and CDR2 are SGHTA and FQGNSA. Constant-segment primers served in 5'RACE that generated TCR alpha and TCR beta cDNA libraries bearing sample barcodes and UMIs. A single record per CDR3 protein comes from TCRdb applying MiXCR to the 5' RACE reads. The data show approximately 240,000 distinct CDR3 sequences, 16% seen once. This entry is derived from a study of T-cell memory formation after mild COVID-19.

Material for sequencing was PBMCs or a T cell subset sorted from them (not recorded which). The chain joins TRBV7-2 to TRBJ2-5, with D possibly TRBD1 on 5 matching bases. The sequence derives from a man aged 18 to 30 who had mild COVID-19 (a few samples of this study predate the infection). Cell type and time point are not known. CDR3 coding DNA: TGTGCCAGCAGCGGGGCCCTAACCCAGTACTTC. Its protein product is CASSGALTQYF.